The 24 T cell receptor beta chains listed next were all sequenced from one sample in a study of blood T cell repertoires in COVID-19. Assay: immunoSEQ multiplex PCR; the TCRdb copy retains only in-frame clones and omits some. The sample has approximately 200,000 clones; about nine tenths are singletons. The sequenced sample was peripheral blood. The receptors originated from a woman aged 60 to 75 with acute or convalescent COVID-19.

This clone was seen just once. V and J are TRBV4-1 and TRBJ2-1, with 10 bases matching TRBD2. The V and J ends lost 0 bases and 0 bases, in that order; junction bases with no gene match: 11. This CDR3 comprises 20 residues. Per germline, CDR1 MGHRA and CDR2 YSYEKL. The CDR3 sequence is CASSQDPSGSYGNSYNEQFF. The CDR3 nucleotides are TGCGCCAGCAGCCAAGATCCTAGCGGGAGCTATGGGAACTCCTACAATGAGCAGTTCTTC.

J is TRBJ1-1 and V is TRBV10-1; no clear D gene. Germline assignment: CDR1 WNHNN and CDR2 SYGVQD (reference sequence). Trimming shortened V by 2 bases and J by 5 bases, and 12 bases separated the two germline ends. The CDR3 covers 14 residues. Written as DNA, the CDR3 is TGCGCCAGCAGTGAGATGCGAGGGAGAACTGAAGCTTTCTTT. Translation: CASSEMRGRTEAFF.

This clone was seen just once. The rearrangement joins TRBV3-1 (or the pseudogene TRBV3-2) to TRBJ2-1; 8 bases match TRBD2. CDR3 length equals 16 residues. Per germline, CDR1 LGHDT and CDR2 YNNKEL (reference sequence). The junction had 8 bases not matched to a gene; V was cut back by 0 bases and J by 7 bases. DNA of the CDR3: TGTGCCAGCAGCCAAGAAAGGCTAGCGGGTCCGAATGAGCAGTTCTTC. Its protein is CASSQERLAGPNEQFF.

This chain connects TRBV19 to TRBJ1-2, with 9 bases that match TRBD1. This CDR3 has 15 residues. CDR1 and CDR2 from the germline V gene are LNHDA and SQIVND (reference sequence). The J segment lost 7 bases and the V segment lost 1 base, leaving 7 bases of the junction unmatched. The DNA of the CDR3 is TGTGCCAGTAGTATAGCCTCGGGACAGGGCTCTGGCTACACCTTC. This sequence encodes CASSIASGQGSGYTF.

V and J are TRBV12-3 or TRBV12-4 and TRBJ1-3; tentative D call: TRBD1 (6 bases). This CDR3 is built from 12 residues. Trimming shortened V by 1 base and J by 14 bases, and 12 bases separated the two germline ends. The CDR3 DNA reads TGTGCCAGCAGTTTAGAAGGGGGTGGTTTATATTTT. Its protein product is CASSLEGGGLYF.

This CDR3 reads CASSARLAGNNEQFF. In DNA form, the CDR3 reads TGTGCCAGCAGCGCGAGACTAGCGGGAAACAATGAGCAGTTCTTC. The chain has TRBV9 and TRBJ2-1, with 11 nucleotides matching TRBD2. Per germline, CDR1 SGDLS and CDR2 YYNGEE. Germline trimming cut 3 bases from V and 5 bases from J; bases unmatched to any gene: 4. The CDR3 loop spans 15 amino acids.

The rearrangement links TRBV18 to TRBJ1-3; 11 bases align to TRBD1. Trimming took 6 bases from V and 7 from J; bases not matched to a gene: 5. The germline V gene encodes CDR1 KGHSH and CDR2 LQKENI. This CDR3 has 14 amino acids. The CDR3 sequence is CASSLGQGENTIYF. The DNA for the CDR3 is TGTGCCAGCTCCCTGGGACAGGGGGAGAACACCATATATTTT.

The CDR3 nucleotides are TGCAGTGCTAGTCAAAGAGGCTATAGCAATCAGCCCCAGCATTTT. Its translation: CSASQRGYSNQPQHF. V is TRBV20-1 and J is TRBJ1-5; D remains ambiguous. The CDR3 contains 15 residues. Germline loops: CDR1 DFQATT, CDR2 SNEGSKA (reference sequence). The germline V and J ends were trimmed by 3 bases and 0 bases, with 12 bases remaining between them.

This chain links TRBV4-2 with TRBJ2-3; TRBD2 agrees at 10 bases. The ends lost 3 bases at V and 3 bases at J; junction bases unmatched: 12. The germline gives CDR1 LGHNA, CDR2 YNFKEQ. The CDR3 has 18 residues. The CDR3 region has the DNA TGTGCCAGCAGCCATGGGACTAGCGCCACGAGGGGGACAGATACGCAGTATTTT. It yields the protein CASSHGTSATRGTDTQYF.

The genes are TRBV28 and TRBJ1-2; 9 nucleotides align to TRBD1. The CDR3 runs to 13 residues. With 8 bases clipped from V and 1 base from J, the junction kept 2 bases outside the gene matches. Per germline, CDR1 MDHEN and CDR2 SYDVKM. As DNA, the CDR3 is TGTGCCAGCGTGACAGGGGGTAACTATGGCTACACCTTC. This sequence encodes CASVTGGNYGYTF.

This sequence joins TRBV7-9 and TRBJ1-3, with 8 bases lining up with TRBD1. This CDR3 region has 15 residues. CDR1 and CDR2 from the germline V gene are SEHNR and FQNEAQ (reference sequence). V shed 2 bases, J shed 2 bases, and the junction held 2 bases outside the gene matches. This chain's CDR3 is CASSLQGAPGNTIYF. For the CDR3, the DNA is TGTGCCAGCAGCTTACAGGGGGCGCCTGGAAACACCATATATTTT.

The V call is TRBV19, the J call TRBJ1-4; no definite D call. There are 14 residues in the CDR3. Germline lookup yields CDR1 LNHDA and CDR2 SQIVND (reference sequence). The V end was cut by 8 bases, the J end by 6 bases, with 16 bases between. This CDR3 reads CASYSSGVDEKLFF. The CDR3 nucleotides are TGTGCCAGTTACTCCTCCGGGGTGGATGAAAAACTGTTTTTT.

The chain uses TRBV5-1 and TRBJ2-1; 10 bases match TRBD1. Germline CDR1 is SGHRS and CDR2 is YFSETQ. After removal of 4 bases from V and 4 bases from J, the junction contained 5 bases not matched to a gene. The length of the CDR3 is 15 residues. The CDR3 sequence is CASSQGQGPYNEQFF. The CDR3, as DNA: TGCGCCAGCAGCCAGGGACAGGGGCCTTACAATGAGCAGTTCTTC.

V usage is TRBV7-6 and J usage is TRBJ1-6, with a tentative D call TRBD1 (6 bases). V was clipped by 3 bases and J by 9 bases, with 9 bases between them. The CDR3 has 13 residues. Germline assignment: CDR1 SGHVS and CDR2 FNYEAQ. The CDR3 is CASSLQGSSPLHF. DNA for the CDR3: TGTGCCAGCAGCTTGCAGGGGAGTTCACCCCTCCACTTT. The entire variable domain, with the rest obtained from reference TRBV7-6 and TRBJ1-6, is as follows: GAGVSQSPRYKVTKRGQDVALRCDPISGHVSLYWYRQALGQGPEFLTYFNYEAQQDKSGLPNDRFSAERPEGSISTLTIQRTEQRDSAMYRCASSLQGSSPLHFGNGTRLTVT.

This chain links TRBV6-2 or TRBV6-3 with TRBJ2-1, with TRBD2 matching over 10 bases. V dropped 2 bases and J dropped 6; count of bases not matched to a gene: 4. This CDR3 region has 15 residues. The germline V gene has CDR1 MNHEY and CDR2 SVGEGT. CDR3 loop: CASSYAAGGPNEQFF. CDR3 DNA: TGTGCCAGCAGTTACGCAGCGGGAGGGCCCAATGAGCAGTTCTTC.

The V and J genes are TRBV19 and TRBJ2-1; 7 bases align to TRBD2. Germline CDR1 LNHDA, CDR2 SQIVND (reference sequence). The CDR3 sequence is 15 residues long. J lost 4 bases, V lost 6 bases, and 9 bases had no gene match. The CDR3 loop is CASRVAGVLYNEQFF. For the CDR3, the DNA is TGTGCCAGTAGAGTCGCGGGAGTCCTTTACAATGAGCAGTTCTTC.

The CDR3 nucleotides read TGTGCCTGGAGTGTAAGAGGCGGCCAGCCCCAGCATTTT. It yields the protein CAWSVRGGQPQHF. The chain has TRBV30 and TRBJ1-5, with D uncertain. Trimming removed 0 bases at V and 7 bases at J, with 10 bases between. The CDR3 runs 13 residues. From germline, CDR1 is GTSNPN and CDR2 SVGIG (reference sequence).

The CDR3, as DNA: TGTGCCAGCAGGGGGGCCGGGTGGTATGGCTACACCTTC. Amino acid sequence: CASRGAGWYGYTF. V usage is TRBV6-5 and J usage is TRBJ1-2; tentative D call: TRBD1 (6 bases). The CDR3 is made up of 13 amino acids. Per the germline V gene, CDR1 is MNHEY and CDR2 is SVGAGI. Trimming took 6 bases from V and 5 from J, leaving 13 bases between them.

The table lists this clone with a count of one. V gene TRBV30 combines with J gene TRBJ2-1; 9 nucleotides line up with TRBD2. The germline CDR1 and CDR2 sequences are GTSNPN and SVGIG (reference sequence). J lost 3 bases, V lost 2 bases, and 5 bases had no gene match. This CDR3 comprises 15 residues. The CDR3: CAWSRIAGDYNEQFF. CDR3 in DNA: TGTGCCTGGAGTCGGATAGCGGGGGACTACAATGAGCAGTTCTTC. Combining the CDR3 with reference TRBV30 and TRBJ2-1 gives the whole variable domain SQTIHQWPATLVQPVGSPLSLECTVEGTSNPNLYWYRQAAGRGLQLLFYSVGIGQISSEVPQNLSASRPQDRQFILSSKKLLLSDSGFYLCAWSRIAGDYNEQFFGPGTRLTVL.

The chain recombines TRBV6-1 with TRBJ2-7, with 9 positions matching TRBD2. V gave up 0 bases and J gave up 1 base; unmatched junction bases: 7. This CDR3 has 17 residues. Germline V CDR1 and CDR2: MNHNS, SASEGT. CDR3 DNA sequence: TGTGCCAGCAGTGAAGCGCTCGGTAGCGGGAGTTCCTACGAGCAGTACTTC. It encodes CASSEALGSGSSYEQYF.

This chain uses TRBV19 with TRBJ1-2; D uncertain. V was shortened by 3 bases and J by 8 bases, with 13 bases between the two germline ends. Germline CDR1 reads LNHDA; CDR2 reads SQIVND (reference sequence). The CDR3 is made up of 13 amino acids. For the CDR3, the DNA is TGTGCCAGTAGTATTAATGCCCCGCGGGGCTACACCTTC. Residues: CASSINAPRGYTF.

In nucleotides, the CDR3 is TGTGCCAGCAGCTTAGGGGGGCGCAGCACCTACGAGCAGTACTTC. As protein: CASSLGGRSTYEQYF. The chain combines TRBV7-2 with TRBJ2-7; D is possibly TRBD1 (6 bases). Between the trimmed V and J ends, which lost 1 base and 2 bases, there was a span of 12 bases. Germline loops: CDR1 SGHTA, CDR2 FQGNSA. The CDR3 is 15 amino acids.

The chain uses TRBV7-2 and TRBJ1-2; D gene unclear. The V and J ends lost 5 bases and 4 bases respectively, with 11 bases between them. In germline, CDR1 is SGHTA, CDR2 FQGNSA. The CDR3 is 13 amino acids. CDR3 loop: CASSPEGSYGYTF. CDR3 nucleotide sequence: TGTGCCAGCAGCCCTGAGGGCAGCTATGGCTACACCTTC.

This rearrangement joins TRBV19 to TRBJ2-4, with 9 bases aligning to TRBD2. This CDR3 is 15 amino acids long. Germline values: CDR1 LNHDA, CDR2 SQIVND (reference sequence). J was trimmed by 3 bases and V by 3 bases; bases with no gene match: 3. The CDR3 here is CASSISSGVKNIQYF. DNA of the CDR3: TGTGCCAGTAGTATCTCTAGCGGGGTCAAAAACATTCAGTACTTC.